These 26 T cell receptor beta chains originate from one sample sequenced in a study of T-cell memory formation after mild COVID-19. TCRdb used MiXCR to reprocess the 5' RACE reads, holding one entry per CDR3 protein. The table includes roughly 80,000 distinct CDR3 sequences, approximately 14% detected once. Material for sequencing was PBMCs or a T cell subset sorted from them (not recorded which). Source of these receptors: an adult woman who had mild COVID-19 (a few samples of this study predate the infection). Cell type and time point are not known.

The V and J genes are TRBV7-7 and TRBJ2-5, with 7 bases aligning to TRBD2. J gave up 5 bases and V 5 bases, and 8 bases lay outside the gene matches. The germline V gene has CDR1 SSHAT and CDR2 FNYEAQ (reference sequence). The CDR3 is made up of 14 amino acids. The CDR3 here is CASSPYPGGETQYF. The CDR3 DNA reads as TGTGCCAGCAGCCCATACCCCGGGGGGGAGACCCAGTACTTC.

This clonotype has more than one count but fewer than ten. This sequence joins TRBV12-3 or TRBV12-4 and TRBJ1-1; D is uncertain. Trimming left V 3 bases short and J 1 base short, with 15 bases between. This CDR3 is built from 16 residues. The CDR3 region is CASSFTVHRSNTEAFF. DNA for the CDR3: TGTGCCAGCAGTTTTACCGTACACCGGTCGAACACTGAAGCTTTCTTT.

The V gene is TRBV6-6, the J gene TRBJ2-7; D not resolved. CDR3 size: 13 residues. CDR1 is MNHNY, CDR2 SVGAGI, per germline (reference sequence). V lost 8 bases, J lost 1 base, and 12 bases lay in between. CDR3 sequence reads: CASGRPRSYEQYF. The CDR3 DNA is TGTGCCAGCGGAAGACCCAGGTCCTACGAGCAGTACTTC.

The rearrangement uses TRBV25-1 and TRBJ1-5; TRBD1 agrees at 11 bases. CDR3 length: 15 amino acids. The germline CDR1 and CDR2 sequences are MGHDK and SYGVNS. The trim removed 3 bases at V and 4 bases at J, leaving 2 bases unmatched. Here the CDR3 reads CASSEGDRGNQPQHF. The CDR3 coding sequence is TGTGCCAGCAGTGAGGGGGACAGGGGGAATCAGCCCCAGCATTTT.

The V and J genes are TRBV27 and TRBJ2-1; TRBD2 aligns across 8 bases. The CDR3 has 15 residues. The V and J ends lost 1 base and 6 bases, in that order; junction bases with no gene match: 5. CDR1 is MNHEY, CDR2 SMNVEV, per germline (reference sequence). The CDR3 is CASSLYFGRGNEQFF. CDR3 nucleotides: TGTGCCAGCAGTTTATATTTCGGGAGGGGCAATGAGCAGTTCTTC.

CDR3 protein: CATSDPGQGGNQPQHF. In nucleotides, the CDR3 is TGTGCCACCAGTGACCCCGGACAGGGTGGCAATCAGCCCCAGCATTTT. This rearrangement joins TRBV24-1 to TRBJ1-5; 8 positions match TRBD1. This CDR3 comprises 16 residues. CDR1 and CDR2 (germline): KGHDR, SFDVKD. Unmatched junction bases numbered 6, after V lost 4 bases and J lost 2 bases.

This clonotype was counted between two and nine times. The chain uses TRBV11-2 and TRBJ2-1; 9 nucleotides align to TRBD1. V was pared by 5 bases and J by 7 bases, with 3 bases of the junction left unmatched. Germline lookup yields CDR1 SGHAT and CDR2 FQNNGV. This CDR3 spans 13 amino acids. CDR3 amino acids: CASSVTGGNEQFF. CDR3 DNA: TGTGCCAGCAGCGTGACAGGGGGGAATGAGCAGTTCTTC.

This clonotype was seen more than once but under ten times. The CDR3 loop is CASSTFQGSYEQYF. DNA for the CDR3: TGTGCCAGTAGTACGTTCCAAGGATCCTACGAGCAGTACTTC. V gene TRBV19 combines with J gene TRBJ2-7; D unresolved. Per the germline V gene, CDR1 is LNHDA and CDR2 is SQIVND (reference sequence). V was clipped by 4 bases and J by 1 base, with 11 bases between them. The CDR3 runs to 14 residues.

The V call is TRBV3-1, the J call TRBJ1-1; 7 bases line up with TRBD1. The germline V gene has CDR1 LGHDT and CDR2 YNNKEL (reference sequence). CDR3 length: 18 residues. J gave up 1 base and V 3 bases, and 14 bases lay outside the gene matches. In DNA, the CDR3 is TGTGCCAGCAGCCAGAGCATCCGCCGGGACAGCCCGAACACTGAAGCTTTCTTT. Translated: CASSQSIRRDSPNTEAFF.

J is TRBJ1-4 and V is TRBV7-9; D perhaps matches TRBD1 (5 bases). Germline CDR1 SEHNR, CDR2 FQNEAQ (reference sequence). The CDR3 covers 12 residues. V lost 1 base and J lost 12, with 9 bases in between. The CDR3 DNA follows: TGTGCCAGCAGCTTAGAAGGGGTAGAACTGTTTTTT. Translation: CASSLEGVELFF.

The chain combines TRBV6-5 with TRBJ2-5; tentatively, D is TRBD2 (6 bases). Germline-derived CDR1 and CDR2 are MNHEY and SVGAGI. Trimming removed 6 bases from V and 2 bases from J, with 16 bases in between. The CDR3 contains 15 residues. CDR3 DNA: TGTGCCAGCAGCTCTCCCTTTAGCGGACAAGAGACCCAGTACTTC. Encoded protein: CASSSPFSGQETQYF.

The rearrangement joins TRBV29-1 to TRBJ1-2; D is perhaps TRBD1 (5 bases). Trimming shortened V by 2 bases and J by 8 bases, and 9 bases separated the two germline ends. The CDR3 runs 11 residues. CDR1 and CDR2 from the germline V gene are SQVTM and ANQGSEA. CDR3 in DNA: TGCAGCGTTGAACTTCGGGGGGGCTACACCTTC. Its protein product is CSVELRGGYTF.

The chain is built from TRBV7-2 and TRBJ2-5, with 7 bases matching TRBD2. V lost 5 bases to trimming and J lost 0 bases; unmatched junction nucleotides: 3. The CDR3 extends over 14 amino acids. Germline V gives CDR1 SGHTA, CDR2 FQGNSA. The DNA of the CDR3 is TGTGCCAGCAGCGAACTAGCGTACCAAGAGACCCAGTACTTC. It codes for CASSELAYQETQYF. Complete variable domain (other parts from reference TRBV7-2 and TRBJ2-5): GAGVSQSPSNKVTEKGKDVELRCDPISGHTALYWYRQSLGQGLEFLIYFQGNSAPDKSGLPSDRFSAERTGGSVSTLTIQRTQQEDSAVYLCASSELAYQETQYFGPGTRLLVL.

This clonotype was observed many times. The chain couples TRBV10-3 to TRBJ1-5; D unresolved. This CDR3 spans 12 amino acids. The germline V gene encodes CDR1 ENHRY and CDR2 SYGVKD. Between the trimmed V and J ends, which lost 0 bases and 4 bases, there was a span of 1 base. CDR3 protein: CAISESNQPQHF. The CDR3 DNA reads as TGTGCCATCAGTGAGTCGAATCAGCCCCAGCATTTT.

The chain carries TRBV6-1 and TRBJ2-3; D is perhaps TRBD2 (7 bases). Trimming left V 3 bases short and J 5 bases short, with 18 bases between. Germline V gene data show CDR1 as MNHNS and CDR2 as SASEGT. The CDR3 loop spans 16 amino acids. The CDR3 is CASSDGVGGRGDTQYF. The CDR3 coding sequence is TGTGCCAGCAGTGATGGGGTGGGGGGGCGAGGAGATACGCAGTATTTT.

The V and J genes are TRBV20-1 and TRBJ2-7; 8 positions match TRBD2. This CDR3 comprises 12 residues. Germline lookup yields CDR1 DFQATT and CDR2 SNEGSKA (reference sequence). V dropped 0 bases and J dropped 6; count of bases not matched to a gene: 1. The CDR3 bases are TGCAGTGCTAGAGACCGGGGGGGCGAGCAGTACTTC. Amino acids: CSARDRGGEQYF.

This sequence joins TRBV6-5 and TRBJ2-7, with D possibly TRBD1 on 7 matching bases. V was cut by 0 bases and J by 3 bases, with 9 bases left in between. The CDR3 runs 14 residues. Germline CDR1 is MNHEY and CDR2 is SVGAGI. The CDR3 nucleotides read TGTGCCAGCAGTTACTCTCAGGGGGGCTACGAGCAGTACTTC. Translation gives CASSYSQGGYEQYF.

There are a few counts of this clonotype. This chain links TRBV5-5 with TRBJ2-2, with a tentative D call TRBD2 (5 bases). The germline V and J ends were trimmed by 5 bases and 8 bases, with 19 bases remaining between them. This CDR3 has 15 amino acids. Germline lookup yields CDR1 SGHKS and CDR2 YYEKEE (reference sequence). The CDR3 loop reads CASSASEALHGELFF. For the CDR3, the DNA is TGTGCCAGCAGTGCATCGGAGGCCCTACATGGGGAGCTGTTTTTT.

This clonotype appeared a few times. The chain couples TRBV29-1 to TRBJ2-1; 11 nucleotides match TRBD2. Germline V gives CDR1 SQVTM, CDR2 ANQGSEA. The trim removed 4 bases at V and 8 bases at J, leaving 4 bases unmatched. This CDR3 has 13 residues. The CDR3 sequence is CSVVLAGGYEQFF. DNA for the CDR3: TGCAGCGTTGTGCTAGCGGGAGGATATGAGCAGTTCTTC.

V usage is TRBV14 and J usage is TRBJ2-7, with D possibly being TRBD1 (6 bases). Germline V gives CDR1 SGHDN, CDR2 FVKESK. The CDR3 is 13 residues long. The V end was cut by 6 bases, the J end by 6 bases, with 15 bases between. CDR3 DNA: TGTGCCAGCAGTACGGACGTACAGGGCGAGCAGTACGTC. This gives the protein CASSTDVQGEQYV.

V usage is TRBV7-8 and J usage is TRBJ2-3; 8 nucleotides match TRBD2. Germline-derived CDR1 and CDR2 are SGHVS and FQNEAQ. The CDR3 spans 15 residues. V lost 0 bases, J lost 5 bases, and 4 bases stayed unmatched. CDR3 protein: CASSLASGTVDTQYF. Here the CDR3 DNA reads TGTGCCAGCAGCTTAGCTAGCGGGACGGTAGATACGCAGTATTTT.

V usage is TRBV4-1 and J usage is TRBJ1-1, with 7 nucleotides matching TRBD1. V lost 4 bases, J lost 7 bases, and 6 bases stayed unmatched. Germline CDR1 MGHRA, CDR2 YSYEKL. The CDR3 length is 13 residues. The CDR3 protein is CASSRQQGDEAFF. The CDR3 DNA reads TGCGCCAGCAGCCGGCAGCAGGGGGATGAAGCTTTCTTT.

This clonotype was counted only a few times. The chain joins TRBV4-2 to TRBJ1-1; D call uncertain. The germline gives CDR1 LGHNA, CDR2 YNFKEQ. V lost 5 bases and J lost 3, with 16 bases in between. CDR3 length equals 15 residues. For the CDR3, the DNA is TGTGCCAGCAGCTCCCGGACCCAGAGGGACACTGAAGCTTTCTTT. Its protein is CASSSRTQRDTEAFF.

The chain carries TRBV5-1 and TRBJ1-1; no firm D call. V shed 5 bases and J shed 6 bases, with 17 bases lying between them. The CDR3 length is 14 residues. The V gene's germline CDR1 is SGHRS and CDR2 YFSETQ. The CDR3 DNA reads as TGCGCCAGCAGACCGCTCCCAGGCGACGCTGAAGCTTTCTTT. It translates to CASRPLPGDAEAFF.

This clonotype was counted only a few times. This chain links TRBV12-3 or TRBV12-4 with TRBJ2-3, with D tentatively TRBD1 (5 bases). The V gene lost 0 bases and the J gene lost 0 bases, with 13 bases spanning the gap. CDR3 length equals 17 residues. The CDR3 is CASSLAVIGVSTDTQYF. As DNA, the CDR3 is TGTGCCAGCAGTTTAGCGGTCATAGGGGTTAGCACAGATACGCAGTATTTT.

The chain combines TRBV4-1 with TRBJ2-1, with 8 bases that match TRBD1. The CDR3 runs to 17 residues. V shed 0 bases, J shed 8 bases, and the junction held 12 bases outside the gene matches. Looked up from germline, CDR1 is MGHRA and CDR2 is YSYEKL. CDR3 loop: CASSQDARTGIVDEQFF. DNA for the CDR3: TGCGCCAGCAGCCAAGATGCGCGGACAGGGATAGTTGATGAGCAGTTCTTC.